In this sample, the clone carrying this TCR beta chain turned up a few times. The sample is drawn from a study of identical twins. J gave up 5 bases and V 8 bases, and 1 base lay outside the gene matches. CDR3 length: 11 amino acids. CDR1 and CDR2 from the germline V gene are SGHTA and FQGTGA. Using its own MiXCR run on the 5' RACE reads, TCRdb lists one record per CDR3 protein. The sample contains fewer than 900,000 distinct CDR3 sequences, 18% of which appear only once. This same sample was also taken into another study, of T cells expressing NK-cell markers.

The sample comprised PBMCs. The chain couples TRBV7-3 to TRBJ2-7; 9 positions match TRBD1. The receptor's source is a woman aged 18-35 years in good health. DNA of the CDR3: TGTGCCAGCGGGGACAGGGACGAGCAGTACTTC. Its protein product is CASGDRDEQYF. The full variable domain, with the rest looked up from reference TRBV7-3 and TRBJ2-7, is GAGVSQTPSNKVTEKGKYVELRCDPISGHTALYWYRQSLGQGPEFLIYFQGTGAADDSGLPNDRFFAVRPEGSVSTLKIQRTERGDSAVYLCASGDRDEQYFGPGTRLTVT.